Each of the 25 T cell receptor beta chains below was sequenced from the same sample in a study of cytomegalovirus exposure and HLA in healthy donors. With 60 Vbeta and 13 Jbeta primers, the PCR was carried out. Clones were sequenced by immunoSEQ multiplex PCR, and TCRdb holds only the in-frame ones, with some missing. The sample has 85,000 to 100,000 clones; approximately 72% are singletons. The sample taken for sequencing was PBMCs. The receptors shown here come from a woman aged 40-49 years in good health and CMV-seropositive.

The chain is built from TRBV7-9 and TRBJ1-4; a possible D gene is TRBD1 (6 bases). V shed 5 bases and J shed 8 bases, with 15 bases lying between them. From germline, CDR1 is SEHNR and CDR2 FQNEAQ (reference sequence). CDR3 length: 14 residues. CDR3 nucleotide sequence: TGTGCCAGCAGCCCATCCGGAACAGGGGAAAAACTGTTTTTT. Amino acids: CASSPSGTGEKLFF.

The CDR3 spells CASSLLTSGSGEQFF. DNA of the CDR3: TGCGCCAGCAGCTTGTTGACTAGCGGGAGTGGCGAGCAGTTCTTC. This chain uses TRBV5-1 with TRBJ2-1; 12 positions agree with TRBD2. V lost 1 base, J lost 10 bases, and 6 bases stayed unmatched. The CDR3 runs 15 residues. Germline CDR1 reads SGHRS; CDR2 reads YFSETQ.

CDR3 DNA sequence: TGTGCTAGCCACCTAGCGGGATCGGCTACGCAGTATTTT. Protein sequence: CASHLAGSATQYF. This rearrangement joins TRBV7-7 to TRBJ2-3; 9 bases agree with TRBD2. Per germline, CDR1 SSHAT and CDR2 FNYEAQ (reference sequence). This CDR3 is 13 amino acids long.

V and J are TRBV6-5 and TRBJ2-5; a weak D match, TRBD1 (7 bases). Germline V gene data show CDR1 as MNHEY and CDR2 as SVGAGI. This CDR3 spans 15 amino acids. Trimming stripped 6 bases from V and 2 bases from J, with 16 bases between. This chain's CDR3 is CASRTGSSEQETQYF. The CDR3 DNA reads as TGTGCCAGCAGGACAGGGTCTAGCGAACAAGAGACCCAGTACTTC.

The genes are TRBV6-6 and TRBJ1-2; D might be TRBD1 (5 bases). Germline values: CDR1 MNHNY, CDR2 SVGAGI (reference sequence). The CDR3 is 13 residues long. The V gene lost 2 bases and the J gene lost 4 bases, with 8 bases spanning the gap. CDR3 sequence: CASSYGRAYGYTF. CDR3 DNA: TGTGCCAGCAGTTACGGCAGGGCCTATGGCTACACCTTC.

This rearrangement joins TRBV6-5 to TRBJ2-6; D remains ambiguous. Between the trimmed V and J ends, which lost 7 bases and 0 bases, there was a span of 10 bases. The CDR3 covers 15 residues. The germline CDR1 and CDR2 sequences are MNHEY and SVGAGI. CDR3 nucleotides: TGTGCCAGCATGAGGCGCGGCTCTGGGGCCAACGTCCTGACTTTC. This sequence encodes CASMRRGSGANVLTF.

CDR3 loop: CAISDRFLSNQPQHF. The CDR3, as DNA: TGTGCCATCAGTGACAGATTCCTTAGCAATCAGCCCCAGCATTTT. V gene TRBV10-3 combines with J gene TRBJ1-5; no firm D call. CDR3 size: 15 residues. Trimming took 3 bases from V and 0 from J, leaving 9 bases between them. The germline V gene has CDR1 ENHRY and CDR2 SYGVKD.

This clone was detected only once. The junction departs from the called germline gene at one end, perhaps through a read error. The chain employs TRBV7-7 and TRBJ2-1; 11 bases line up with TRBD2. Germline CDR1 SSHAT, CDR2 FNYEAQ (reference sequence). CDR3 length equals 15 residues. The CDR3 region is CASSLAGGPRNEQFF. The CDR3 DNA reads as TGTGCTAGCAGCTTAGCGGGAGGGCCTAGAAATGAGCAGTTCTTC. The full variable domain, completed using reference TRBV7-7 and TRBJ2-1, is GAGVSQSPRYKVTKRGQDVTLRCDPISSHATLYWYQQALGQGPEFLTYFNYEAQPDKSGLPSDRFSAERPEGSISTLTIQRTEQRDSAMYRCASSLAGGPRNEQFFGPGTRLTVL.

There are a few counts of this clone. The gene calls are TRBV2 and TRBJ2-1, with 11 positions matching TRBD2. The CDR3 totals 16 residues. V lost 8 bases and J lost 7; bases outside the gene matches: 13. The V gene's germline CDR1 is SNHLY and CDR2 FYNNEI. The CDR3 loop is CASETGTSGLTNEQFF. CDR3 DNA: TGTGCCAGCGAAACCGGGACTAGCGGACTAACAAATGAGCAGTTCTTC.

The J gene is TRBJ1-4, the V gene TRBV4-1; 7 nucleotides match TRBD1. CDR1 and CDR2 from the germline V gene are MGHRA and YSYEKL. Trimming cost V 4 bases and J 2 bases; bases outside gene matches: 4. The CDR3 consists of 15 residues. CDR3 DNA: TGCGCCAGCAGCCCCCGACAGGGTACTAATGAAAAACTGTTTTTT. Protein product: CASSPRQGTNEKLFF.

The CDR3 sequence: CASSQDYSTDTQYF. CDR3 coding DNA: TGTGCCAGCAGCCAAGACTATTCCACAGATACGCAGTATTTT. The gene calls are TRBV4-2 and TRBJ2-3, with D unresolved. CDR1 is LGHNA, CDR2 YNFKEQ, per germline. V was clipped by 0 bases and J by 2 bases, with 6 bases between them. The CDR3 runs 14 residues.

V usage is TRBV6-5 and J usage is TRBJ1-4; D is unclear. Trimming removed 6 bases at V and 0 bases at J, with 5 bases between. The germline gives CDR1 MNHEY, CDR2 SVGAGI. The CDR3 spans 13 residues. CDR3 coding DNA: TGTGCCAGCAGCCGAGCAACTAATGAAAAACTGTTTTTT. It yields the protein CASSRATNEKLFF.

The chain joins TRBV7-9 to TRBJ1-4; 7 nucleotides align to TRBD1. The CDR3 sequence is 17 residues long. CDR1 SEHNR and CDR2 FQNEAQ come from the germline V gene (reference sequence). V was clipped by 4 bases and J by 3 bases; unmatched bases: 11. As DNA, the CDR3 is TGTGCCAGCAGCTACTTACAGGGGATTTATTCTAATGAAAAACTGTTTTTT. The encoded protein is CASSYLQGIYSNEKLFF.

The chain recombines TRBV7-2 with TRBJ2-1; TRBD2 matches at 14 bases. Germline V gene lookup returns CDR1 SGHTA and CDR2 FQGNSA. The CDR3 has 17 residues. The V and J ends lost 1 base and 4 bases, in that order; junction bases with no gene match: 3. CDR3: CASSLDGTSGGYNEQFF. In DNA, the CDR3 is TGTGCCAGCAGCTTAGACGGGACTAGCGGGGGTTACAATGAGCAGTTCTTC.

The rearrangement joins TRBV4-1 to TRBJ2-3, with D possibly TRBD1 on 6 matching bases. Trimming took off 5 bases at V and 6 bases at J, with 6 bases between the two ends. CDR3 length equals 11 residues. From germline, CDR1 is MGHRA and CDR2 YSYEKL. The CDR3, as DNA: TGCGCCAGCAGCGGGGGCGATACGCAGTATTTT. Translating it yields CASSGGDTQYF.

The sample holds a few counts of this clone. CDR3 bases: TGTGCCACCCAGGAGGGGGCGGACGGATCCTACGAGCAGTACTTC. Encoded protein: CATQEGADGSYEQYF. The gene calls are TRBV6-1 and TRBJ2-7; the D gene is possibly TRBD1 (7 bases). V lost 10 bases, J lost 1 base, and 20 bases lay in between. The V gene's germline CDR1 is MNHNS and CDR2 SASEGT. There are 15 residues in the CDR3.

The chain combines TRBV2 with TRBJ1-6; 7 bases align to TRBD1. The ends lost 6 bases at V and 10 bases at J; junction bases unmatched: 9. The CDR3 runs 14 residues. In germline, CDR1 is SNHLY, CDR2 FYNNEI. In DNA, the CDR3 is TGTGCCAGCAGGCGCCGACAGGGTGGCTCACCCCTCCACTTT. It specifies CASRRRQGGSPLHF.

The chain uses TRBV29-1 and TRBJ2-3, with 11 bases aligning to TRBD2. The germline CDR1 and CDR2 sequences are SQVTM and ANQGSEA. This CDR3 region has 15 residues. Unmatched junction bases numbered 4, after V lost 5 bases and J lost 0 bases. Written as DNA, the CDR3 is TGCAGCGTTTCGCGGACTAGCGGGAGCACAGATACGCAGTATTTT. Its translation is CSVSRTSGSTDTQYF.

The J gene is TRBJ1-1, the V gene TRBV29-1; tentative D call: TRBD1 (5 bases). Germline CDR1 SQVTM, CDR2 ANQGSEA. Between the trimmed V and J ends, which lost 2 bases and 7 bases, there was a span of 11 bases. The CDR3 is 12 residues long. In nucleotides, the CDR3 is TGCAGCGTTGAAACAGGCGGCCTTGAAGCTTTCTTT. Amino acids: CSVETGGLEAFF.

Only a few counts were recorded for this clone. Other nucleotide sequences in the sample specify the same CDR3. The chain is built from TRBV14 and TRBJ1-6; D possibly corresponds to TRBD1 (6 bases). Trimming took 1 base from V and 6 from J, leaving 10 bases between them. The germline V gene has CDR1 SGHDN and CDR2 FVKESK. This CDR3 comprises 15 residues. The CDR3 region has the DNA TGTGCCAGCAGCCAAGTCACAGGGATTAATTCACCCCTCCACTTT. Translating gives CASSQVTGINSPLHF.

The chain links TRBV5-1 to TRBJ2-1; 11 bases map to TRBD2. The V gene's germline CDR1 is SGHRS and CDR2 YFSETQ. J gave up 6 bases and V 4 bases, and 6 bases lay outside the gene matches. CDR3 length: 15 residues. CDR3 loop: CASSKLAGEVNEQFF. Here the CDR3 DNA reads TGCGCCAGCAGCAAACTAGCGGGAGAGGTCAATGAGCAGTTCTTC. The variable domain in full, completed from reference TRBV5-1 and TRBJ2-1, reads KAGVTQTPRYLIKTRGQQVTLSCSPISGHRSVSWYQQTPGQGLQFLFEYFSETQRNKGNFPGRFSGRQFSNSRSEMNVSTLELGDSALYLCASSKLAGEVNEQFFGPGTRLTVL.

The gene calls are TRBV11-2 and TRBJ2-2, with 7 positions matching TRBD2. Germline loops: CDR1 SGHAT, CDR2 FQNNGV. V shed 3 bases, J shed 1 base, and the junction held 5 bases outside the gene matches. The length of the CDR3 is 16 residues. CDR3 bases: TGTGCCAGCAGCTTCCACCGCGGGAGGAACACCGGGGAGCTGTTTTTT. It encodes CASSFHRGRNTGELFF.

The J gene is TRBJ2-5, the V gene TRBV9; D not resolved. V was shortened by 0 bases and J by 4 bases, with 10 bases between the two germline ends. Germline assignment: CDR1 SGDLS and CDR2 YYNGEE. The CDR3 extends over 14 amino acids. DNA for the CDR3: TGTGCCAGCAGCGTAGGATCTATAGCAGAGACCCAGTACTTC. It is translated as CASSVGSIAETQYF.

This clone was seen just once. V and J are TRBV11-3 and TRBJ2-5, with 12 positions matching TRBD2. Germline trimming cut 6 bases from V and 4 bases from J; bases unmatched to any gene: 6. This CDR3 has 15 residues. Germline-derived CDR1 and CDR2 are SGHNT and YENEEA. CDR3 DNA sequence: TGTGCCAGCAGACTAGCGGGAGGTCCGAGAGAGACCCAGTACTTC. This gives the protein CASRLAGGPRETQYF.

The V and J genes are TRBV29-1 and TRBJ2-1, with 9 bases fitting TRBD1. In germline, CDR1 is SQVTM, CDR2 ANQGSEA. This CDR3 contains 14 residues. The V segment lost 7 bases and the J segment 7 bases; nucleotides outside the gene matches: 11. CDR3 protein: CSAGQGSAWNEQFF. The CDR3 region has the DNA TGCAGCGCCGGACAGGGGTCCGCTTGGAATGAGCAGTTCTTC.